This T cell receptor (beta chain) was found in a study of cytomegalovirus exposure and HLA in healthy donors. The PCR contained 60 Vbeta and 13 Jbeta primers. Measured with immunoSEQ multiplex PCR; TCRdb has only the in-frame clones, and not every one. The sample has 200,000 to 250,000 clones; about three quarters are singletons. Trimming cost V 5 bases and J 8 bases; bases outside gene matches: 12. The germline CDR1 and CDR2 sequences are SGHTA and FQGNSA. The CDR3 has 15 amino acids. General study results and limits: Cytomegalovirus-associated status was assigned to 164 TCR beta chains. TRBV6-2, TRBV6-3 and some other V segments were unresolvable in 87-base-pair reads. A cluster of highly shared sequence variants was likely a sequencing artifact. A later analysis linked some 17,000 TCR beta sequences to HLA alleles at 0.05 false discovery rate.

A word on this clone: The antigen is unknown.

The sequence was collected from a woman aged 55-70 years in good health and CMV-seropositive. The sample taken for sequencing was PBMCs. V usage is TRBV7-2 and J usage is TRBJ1-2; TRBD1 aligns across 9 bases. CDR3 region: CASSPKTGTGIGYTF. The CDR3 DNA follows: TGTGCCAGCAGCCCGAAGACCGGGACAGGGATCGGCTACACCTTC.